This T cell receptor (beta chain) was retrieved from a study of CD8+ T cells in alopecia areata. As for the study in general: Donor skin was harvested from roughly 6-13-month-old C3H/HeJ mice with spontaneous alopecia and grafted onto approximately 7-11-week-old female C3H/HeJ recipients. Study observations and caveats: Especially in alopecia totalis/universalis, lesional scalp showed greater clonality than normal scalp did. In scalp samples, resident alphabeta T cells of normal skin are also sequenced.

CD4, CD8alpha, NKG2D, NKG2ACE and other markers guided sorting of pooled cutaneous lymph node cells. Germline CDR1 and CDR2: NNHDY and SYVADS. The CDR3 contains 11 residues. After isolation, RNA underwent reverse transcription to generate cDNA as the sequencing template. Clones were sequenced by immunoSEQ multiplex PCR, and TCRdb holds only the in-frame ones, with some missing. The sample was found to contain 3,900 or so clones, and every one recurs. This clone was picked up many times. Its antigen is as yet unknown. Mouse names are used for the genes. The CDR3 end falls 4 residues outside the read, so it is completed with the germline J gene. Different DNA sequences within this sample yield the same CDR3.

The sequence was collected from a C3H/HeJ mouse with alopecia areata. Strain MHC haplotype: H2-k. Sequenced sample: CD8+ T cells sorted from a lymph node. This sequence joins TRBV13-3 and TRBJ2-7, with 7 bases fitting TRBD1. The CDR3 bases that were read are TGTGCCAGCAGAGACAGGGAT. It specifies CASRDRD. The complete CDR3 reads CASRDRDEQYF.